This TCR beta chain was sequenced in a study of response to subunit inactivated influenza vaccine. Overall study results and limits: Seasonal influenza vaccination, on each occasion, was suggested by the authors to recruit few new T cells.

This clonotype was detected ten times or more. As yet, its antigen is unknown. The V segment lost 0 bases and the J segment 3 bases; nucleotides outside the gene matches: 7. The germline V gene encodes CDR1 MGHRA and CDR2 YSYEKL. This CDR3 is 19 amino acids long. TCRdb analysed the RT-PCR reads with MiXCR anew, one entry per CDR3 protein. Of about 520,000 distinct CDR3 sequences listed, about 7.2% are singletons. The material was PBMCs from blood, obtained less than 30 months after vaccination. The chain is built from TRBV4-1 and TRBJ2-1; 14 nucleotides match TRBD2. The sequence derives from a man aged 50-75 years who received an inactivated influenza vaccine. CDR3 coding DNA: TGCGCCAGCAGCCAAGAGTGGACTAGCGGGAGGAGCCGCTACAATGAGCAGTTCTTC. As protein: CASSQEWTSGRSRYNEQFF.